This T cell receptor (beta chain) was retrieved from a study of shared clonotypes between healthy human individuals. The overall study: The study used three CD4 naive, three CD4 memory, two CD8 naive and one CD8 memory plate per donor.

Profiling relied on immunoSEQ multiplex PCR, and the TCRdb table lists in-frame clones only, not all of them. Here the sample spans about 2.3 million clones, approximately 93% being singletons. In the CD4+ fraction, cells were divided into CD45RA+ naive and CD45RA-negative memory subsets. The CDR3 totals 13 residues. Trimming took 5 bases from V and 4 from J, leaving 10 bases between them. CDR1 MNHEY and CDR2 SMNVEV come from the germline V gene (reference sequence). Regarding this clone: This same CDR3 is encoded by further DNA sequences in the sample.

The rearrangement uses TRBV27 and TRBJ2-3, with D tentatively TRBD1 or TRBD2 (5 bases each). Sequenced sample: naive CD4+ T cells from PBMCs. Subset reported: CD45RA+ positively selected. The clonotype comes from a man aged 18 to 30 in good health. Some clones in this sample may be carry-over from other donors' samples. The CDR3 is CASSLRGADTQYF. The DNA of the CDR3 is TGTGCCAGCAGTCTCCGGGGCGCAGATACGCAGTATTTT.